The 23 T cell receptor beta chains in this list originate from one sample, sequenced in a study of beta chain features in type 1 diabetes listed by TCRdb under 2018. The method behind the library was the immunoSEQ multiplex PCR assay. The High Capacity cDNA Reverse Transcription Kit was used to reverse transcribe all of the isolated RNA, meaning that expressed TCRB transcripts were what got sequenced. TCRdb carries this immuneACCESS record with in-frame sequences only. Its versions omit some clonotypes, under half of them owing to an unresolved V gene in the studies checked, with the rest unexplained. This sample gives about 270,000 clones in total; 13% to 15% of them show up just once. The ten largest clones take up 0.026% of the sample. The sample was naive CD4+ T cells from blood. Taken with the paper, the label for cell subset or site translates to: true naive CD4+ T cells. These receptors were collected from a woman aged 40 to 50 in good health.

This clone was recorded a few times. This rearrangement joins TRBV27 to TRBJ2-7; D possibly corresponds to TRBD1 (5 bases). CDR1 and CDR2 from the germline V gene are MNHEY and SMNVEV (reference sequence). CDR3 size: 11 residues. The V end lost 5 bases, the J end lost 7 bases, and 9 bases lay between the germline ends. CDR3 in DNA: TGTGCCAGCAGTCGTTCAGGGGAGCAGTACTTC. The encoded protein is CASSRSGEQYF.

This clone was observed a few times. The J gene is TRBJ1-1, the V gene TRBV4-1; no firm D call. The CDR3 has 14 residues. CDR1 MGHRA and CDR2 YSYEKL come from the germline V gene. Trimming removed 0 bases at V and 1 base at J, with 6 bases between. The CDR3 loop reads CASSQDSSNTEAFF. The CDR3 nucleotides are TGCGCCAGCAGCCAAGATAGTTCGAACACTGAAGCTTTCTTT.

This clone was seen a handful of times. The chain couples TRBV27 to TRBJ1-2, with 7 nucleotides matching TRBD1. CDR1 and CDR2 (germline): MNHEY, SMNVEV (reference sequence). This CDR3 has 13 amino acids. J gave up 4 bases and V 4 bases, and 3 bases lay outside the gene matches. For the CDR3, the DNA is TGTGCCAGCAGTTCGGGACAGCTCTATGGCTACACCTTC. As protein: CASSSGQLYGYTF.

The gene calls are TRBV19 and TRBJ2-7; the D gene is possibly TRBD2 (5 bases). The CDR3 contains 13 residues. Trimming cost V 7 bases and J 6 bases, with 16 bases left between them. Germline CDR1 LNHDA, CDR2 SQIVND (reference sequence). The CDR3 region is CASTSEGLGEQYF. Written as DNA, the CDR3 is TGTGCCAGTACGTCTGAGGGCCTGGGCGAGCAGTACTTC.

This clone was seen a handful of times. The rearrangement joins TRBV6-4 to TRBJ1-1; no clear D. V lost 3 bases, J lost 0 bases, and 17 bases lay in between. The CDR3 extends over 17 amino acids. CDR1 is MRHNA and CDR2 is SNTAGT in the germline V gene. The DNA for the CDR3 is TGTGCCAGCAGTGAGGCTCCAATAGCGAACATGAACACTGAAGCTTTCTTT. Translated, it gives CASSEAPIANMNTEAFF.

This chain joins TRBV11-2 and TRBJ1-5, with 8 bases identical to TRBD1. The V gene's germline CDR1 is SGHAT and CDR2 FQNNGV. V dropped 5 bases and J dropped 5; count of bases not matched to a gene: 5. The CDR3 loop spans 14 amino acids. The CDR3 region has the DNA TGTGCCAGCAGCCTGGACAGGGCGGATCAGCCCCAGCATTTT. It yields the protein CASSLDRADQPQHF.

The CDR3 sequence is CASSPQPGQGPYEQYF. Written as DNA, the CDR3 is TGTGCCAGCAGCCCTCAACCGGGACAGGGCCCCTACGAGCAGTACTTC. The chain carries TRBV7-9 and TRBJ2-7; 9 bases match TRBD1. The V and J ends lost 5 bases and 2 bases, in that order; junction bases with no gene match: 10. CDR1 and CDR2 (germline): SEHNR, FQNEAQ (reference sequence). The length of the CDR3 is 16 residues.

This clone was observed a few times. The chain uses TRBV7-9 and TRBJ2-3; 16 bases are shared with TRBD2. V dropped 10 bases and J dropped 1; count of bases not matched to a gene: 5. The CDR3 extends over 16 amino acids. CDR1 SEHNR and CDR2 FQNEAQ come from the germline V gene (reference sequence). DNA of the CDR3: TGTGCCATCGGGACTAGCGGGGGGGCCGGCACAGATACGCAGTATTTT. It yields the protein CAIGTSGGAGTDTQYF.

A few counts support this clone. The V and J genes are TRBV2 and TRBJ1-2; TRBD1 is a possible D gene (5 bases). The CDR3 extends over 13 amino acids. Germline V gives CDR1 SNHLY, CDR2 FYNNEI. The V end was cut by 5 bases, the J end by 7 bases, with 14 bases between. The CDR3 DNA sequence: TGTGCCAGCAGTCTGTCAGGGCCCCGTGGCTACACCTTC. Residues: CASSLSGPRGYTF. Full variable domain (rest looked up from reference TRBV2 and TRBJ1-2): EPEVTQTPSHQVTQMGQEVILRCVPISNHLYFYWYRQILGQKVEFLVSFYNNEISEKSEIFDDQFSVERPDGSNFTLKIRSTKLEDSAMYFCASSLSGPRGYTFGSGTRLTVV.

The V call is TRBV18, the J call TRBJ2-7; 7 nucleotides match TRBD1. Germline V lookup: CDR1 KGHSH, CDR2 LQKENI. Germline trimming cut 3 bases from V and 4 bases from J; bases unmatched to any gene: 9. The CDR3 length is 15 residues. CDR3 in amino acids: CASSPKTGSHYEQYF. For the CDR3, the DNA is TGTGCCAGCTCACCCAAGACAGGGTCTCATTACGAGCAGTACTTC.

This clone was counted only a few times. V gene TRBV19 combines with J gene TRBJ1-1; TRBD1 might be the D (6 bases). CDR1 and CDR2 from the germline V gene are LNHDA and SQIVND (reference sequence). Trimming left V 1 base short and J 9 bases short, with 12 bases between. This CDR3 region has 13 residues. CDR3 coding DNA: TGTGCCAGTAGTATAGGAACAGGGTCTAAAGCTTTCTTT. This translates into CASSIGTGSKAFF.

This clone was seen a handful of times. This rearrangement joins TRBV6-6 to TRBJ2-7, with 8 nucleotides matching TRBD2. The CDR3 has 14 residues. V gave up 4 bases and J gave up 3 bases; unmatched junction bases: 5. Looked up from germline, CDR1 is MNHNY and CDR2 is SVGAGI (reference sequence). The CDR3 loop reads CASSFGGGNYEQYF. The CDR3 nucleotides are TGTGCCAGCAGTTTTGGCGGGGGGAACTACGAGCAGTACTTC.

The rearrangement joins TRBV6-4 to TRBJ1-5, with D uncertain. V lost 3 bases to trimming and J lost 6 bases, with 9 bases between them. The CDR3 has 13 residues. Germline V gene lookup returns CDR1 MRHNA and CDR2 SNTAGT. CDR3 sequence (DNA): TGTGCCAGCAGTGAGGGTGGCGGTCAGCCCCAGCATTTT. Residues: CASSEGGGQPQHF.

The chain joins TRBV5-1 to TRBJ2-5; D uncertain. The V end lost 0 bases, the J end lost 4 bases, and 10 bases lay between the germline ends. CDR3 size: 14 residues. The V gene's germline CDR1 is SGHRS and CDR2 YFSETQ. In nucleotides, the CDR3 is TGCGCCAGCAGCTTGGATGGCCGCGGAGAGACCCAGTACTTC. Residues: CASSLDGRGETQYF.

This clone has only a few counts. This chain joins TRBV16 and TRBJ1-4; D not certain. V was clipped by 0 bases and J by 5 bases, with 13 bases between them. The CDR3 runs to 16 residues. Germline-derived CDR1 and CDR2 are KGHSY and FQNENV. This CDR3 is CASSQSGRGGNEKLFF. DNA for the CDR3: TGTGCCAGCAGCCAATCTGGGCGGGGAGGAAATGAAAAACTGTTTTTT.

V and J are TRBV6-1 and TRBJ2-7; 8 bases fit TRBD2. In germline, CDR1 is MNHNS, CDR2 SASEGT. The V segment lost 6 bases and the J segment 4 bases; nucleotides outside the gene matches: 8. The CDR3 loop spans 14 amino acids. CDR3 nucleotides: TGTGCCAGCAGATTGGCGGGGGGCGAGTACGAGCAGTACTTC. Amino acid sequence: CASRLAGGEYEQYF.

The rearrangement uses TRBV13 and TRBJ2-3, with 9 bases matching TRBD1. CDR1 and CDR2 from the germline V gene are PRHDT and FYEKMQ (reference sequence). Trimming at V came to 5 bases and at J to 3 bases, leaving 21 bases not matched to a gene. The CDR3 length is 20 residues. As DNA, the CDR3 is TGTGCCAGCAGCCCCAGACCGGGACAGGGAGTTGGGGTCAGGACAGATACGCAGTATTTT. It yields the protein CASSPRPGQGVGVRTDTQYF.

To note about this clone: Other DNA variants within this sample encode the same CDR3. V usage is TRBV5-1 and J usage is TRBJ1-5; D is ambiguous. The length of the CDR3 is 13 residues. Germline CDR1 reads SGHRS; CDR2 reads YFSETQ. The V end was cut by 0 bases, the J end by 4 bases, with 5 bases between. The CDR3, as DNA: TGCGCCAGCAGCTTGGGGCAGAATCAGCCCCAGCATTTT. This gives the protein CASSLGQNQPQHF.

The J gene is TRBJ2-5, the V gene TRBV5-1; 12 bases line up with TRBD2. J lost 4 bases, V lost 1 base, and 5 bases had no gene match. This CDR3 region has 16 residues. Germline V gene sequence: CDR1 SGHRS, CDR2 YFSETQ. Here the CDR3 DNA reads TGCGCCAGCAGCTTGAGATCGACTAGCGGGGGAGAGACCCAGTACTTC. This encodes CASSLRSTSGGETQYF.

The chain is built from TRBV18 and TRBJ1-4; 7 nucleotides match TRBD1. CDR3 size: 15 residues. With V trimmed by 0 bases and J by 7 bases, 5 bases remained unmatched. Germline V CDR1 and CDR2: KGHSH, LQKENI. The CDR3 sequence: CASSPPGTVGEKLFF. The DNA for the CDR3 is TGTGCCAGCTCACCACCTGGGACAGTGGGTGAAAAACTGTTTTTT.

This clone was found a few times. The chain combines TRBV5-6 with TRBJ2-7; no clear D gene. The CDR3 length is 12 residues. Germline V gene sequence: CDR1 SGHDT, CDR2 YYEEEE. Trimming pared 4 bases from V and 9 bases from J, leaving 14 bases between. The CDR3 nucleotides read TGTGCCAGCAGCCGTTTCGGGTTCGGGCAGTACTTC. Protein product: CASSRFGFGQYF.

A few counts support this clone. The gene calls are TRBV10-3 and TRBJ1-5; perhaps TRBD1 as D (5 bases). Trimming pared 1 base from V and 4 bases from J, leaving 11 bases between. This CDR3 comprises 15 residues. CDR1 and CDR2 (germline): ENHRY, SYGVKD. The CDR3: CAISELGLRNQPQHF. In nucleotides, the CDR3 is TGTGCCATCAGTGAGTTGGGACTGAGGAATCAGCCCCAGCATTTT.

The chain carries TRBV4-3 and TRBJ2-3; 11 bases match TRBD2. J lost 3 bases, V lost 3 bases, and 8 bases had no gene match. Germline-derived CDR1 and CDR2 are LGHNA and YSLEER. The CDR3 has 17 residues. The CDR3 DNA reads TGCGCCAGCAGCCAGGAGGGTTCTAGCGGGGGGACAGATACGCAGTATTTT. Protein: CASSQEGSSGGTDTQYF.